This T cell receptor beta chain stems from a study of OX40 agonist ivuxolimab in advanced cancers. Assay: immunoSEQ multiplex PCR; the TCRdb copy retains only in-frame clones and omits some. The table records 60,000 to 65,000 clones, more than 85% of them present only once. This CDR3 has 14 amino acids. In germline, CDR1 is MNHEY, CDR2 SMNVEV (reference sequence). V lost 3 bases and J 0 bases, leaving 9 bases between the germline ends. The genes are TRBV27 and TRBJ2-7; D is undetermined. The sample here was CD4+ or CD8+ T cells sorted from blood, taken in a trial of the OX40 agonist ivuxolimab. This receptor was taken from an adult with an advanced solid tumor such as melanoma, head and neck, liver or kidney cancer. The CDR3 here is CASSFGPHSYEQYF. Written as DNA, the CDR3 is TGTGCCAGCAGTTTTGGGCCGCACTCCTACGAGCAGTACTTC.